This TCR beta chain was sequenced during a study of T cell clonotyping in hematopoietic cell transplantation listed by TCRdb under 2021. The study in broad terms: Pretransplant samples from recipients were collected after cytoreduction. Patients were recruited between 2015 and early 2017 and followed until late 2020 or death. A total of 110 to 150 blood samples were collected in the study from 35 consecutive transplant recipients and their related donors.

The sample's time point label is to be understood as: recipient sample about 28 days before transplant, after cytoreduction. Blood from recipients was drawn about 28 days before transplant and again at days 30, 100 and 180 after transplant. Nuclei Lysis Solution was used to extract genomic DNA from fresh or cryopreserved unfractionated peripheral blood mononuclear cells. The immunoSEQ assay, a bias-controlled multiplex PCR with V- and J-specific primers, was used to amplify TCR beta CDR3 regions from genomic DNA. A second PCR step added a proprietary barcode and Illumina adapter sequences to the CDR3 amplicons. An Illumina MiSeq instrument was used for sequencing of the CDR3 libraries. The study's processing was this. Export and quality control were done with immunoSEQ Analyzer 3.0, while downstream analyses used R Bioconductor and Immunarch. Only productive rearrangements in the normalized downsampled data set were used to calculate repertoire metrics. In the normalized cohort, a clonotype counted as pathologically expanded if the clonotype was larger than 5 templates. Repertoire diversity was measured with the Inverse Simpson Index. The non-normalized data set was used for CMV-specificity analyses so that all clonotypes could be captured. What TCRdb holds here is the immuneACCESS table cut down to in-frame rearrangements. Part of the clones is not present; checked against another copy, under half of the missing clones reflect an unresolved V gene, and the others are unexplained. V, J and clone size reflect that table, while D and trimming were determined from the DNA. This sample holds 75,000 to 95,000 clones; 96% were observed only once. Clones ranked in the top ten supply around 1.5% of the sample.

Points the paper makes about the study in general: Sample size was limited, and cells were not sorted, so CD4 and CD8 repertoire contributions could not be separated. Recipient repertoires showed only a small fraction of overlap with donor repertoires, and over 97% appeared de novo at the given depth. After transplant, TCR diversity in recipients dropped, and pathologically expanded clonotypes climbed progressively between day 30 and day 180. Inverse Simpson Index values from donors and from recipients before transplant predicted broader TCR repertoire diversity after transplant.

With respect to this clone: The antigen this receptor binds is unknown. The sample holds no much larger clone one base away, and base qualities are not on file.

CDR1 is given as SQVTM and CDR2 as ANQGSEA, both from the germline V gene. The CDR3 runs 16 amino acids, cysteine and phenylalanine included. Solely the CDR3 DNA is kept, with 48 bases framed from the first base. The germline ends are 18 bases apart after V is trimmed by 5 bases and J by 2 bases. The chain uses TRBV29-1 and TRBJ1-4; the D gene is perhaps TRBD1, from 6 matching bases. The sequence was collected from a woman aged 50 to 60 with acute myeloid leukemia. Some clones in this sample may be carry-over from other donors' samples. Here the sequenced sample was peripheral blood mononuclear cells, taken before stem cell transplant. The CDR3 region has the sequence CSVSRGLLSTNEKLFF. The sequence in DNA is TGCAGCGTTTCCAGGGGACTTTTGTCGACTAATGAAAAACTGTTTTTT.